The 27 T cell receptor beta chains below all came from one sample that was sequenced in a study of CD4 T cells in relation to SARS-CoV-2 and coronaviruses (dated by TCRdb to the early 2020s). No antigen has been identified for these receptors. Libraries were constructed by the immunoSEQ multiplex PCR assay. TCRdb retrieved this table from immuneACCESS and kept in-frame rearrangements only. Not all clones are present; in checked studies, unresolved V genes account for under half, and no reason is known for the remainder. This sample holds tens of thousands of clones; over 70% were observed only once. The top ten clonotypes cover 0.95% to 1.5% of the sample. The specimen was naive CD4+ T cells from PBMCs, cultured in vitro. What this sample's cell subset or site label stands for: naive CD4+ T cells isolated by negative enrichment. The receptors shown here come from an adult with COVID-19.

The chain links TRBV6-6 to TRBJ2-1; D is unresolved. Germline V lookup: CDR1 MNHNY, CDR2 SVGAGI (reference sequence). The CDR3 spans 11 residues. V was clipped by 5 bases and J by 9 bases, with 8 bases between them. CDR3 nucleotide sequence: TGTGCCAGCAGTGCTTTGTTTGAGCAGTTCTTC. This sequence encodes CASSALFEQFF.

The chain links TRBV5-1 to TRBJ2-1; TRBD2 is a possible D gene (5 bases). CDR1 and CDR2 (germline): SGHRS, YFSETQ. This CDR3 is built from 15 residues. V lost 0 bases and J 2 bases, leaving 9 bases between the germline ends. For the CDR3, the DNA is TGCGCCAGCAGCTTGGTGGCGGGCACCTACAATGAGCAGTTCTTC. It encodes CASSLVAGTYNEQFF.

The chain combines TRBV10-3 with TRBJ2-1, with D tentatively TRBD1 (5 bases). Germline CDR1 ENHRY, CDR2 SYGVKD. V lost 1 base to trimming and J lost 5 bases, with 6 bases between them. CDR3 length: 13 residues. The chain's CDR3 is CAISEFRDNEQFF. The CDR3 DNA sequence: TGTGCCATCAGTGAGTTCAGGGACAATGAGCAGTTCTTC.

The chain carries TRBV7-2 and TRBJ2-5; 10 bases agree with TRBD2. V was clipped by 5 bases and J by 3 bases; unmatched bases: 3. Looked up from germline, CDR1 is SGHTA and CDR2 is FQGNSA. The CDR3 totals 14 residues. CDR3 in DNA: TGTGCCAGCAGCCCGGGACTAGCGAAAGAGACCCAGTACTTC. Amino acid sequence: CASSPGLAKETQYF.

The chain has TRBV19 and TRBJ2-3; TRBD2 aligns across 14 bases. The CDR3 length is 20 residues. Germline-derived CDR1 and CDR2 are LNHDA and SQIVND (reference sequence). The trim removed 6 bases at V and 8 bases at J, leaving 22 bases unmatched. The CDR3 DNA reads as TGTGCCAGTAGCACTCTCCGGACTAGCGGGAGGTCGTACCACAGAGGTACGCAGTATTTT. As protein: CASSTLRTSGRSYHRGTQYF.

The chain links TRBV7-2 to TRBJ1-5; 10 nucleotides line up with TRBD1. V lost 4 bases, J lost 4 bases, and 1 base stayed unmatched. Germline CDR1 SGHTA, CDR2 FQGNSA. The CDR3 spans 14 residues. CDR3 residues: CASSSGQGNQPQHF. The CDR3 DNA follows: TGTGCCAGCAGCTCGGGACAGGGGAATCAGCCCCAGCATTTT. Full variable domain (remainder filled in from reference TRBV7-2 and TRBJ1-5): GAGVSQSPSNKVTEKGKDVELRCDPISGHTALYWYRQSLGQGLEFLIYFQGNSAPDKSGLPSDRFSAERTGGSVSTLTIQRTQQEDSAVYLCASSSGQGNQPQHFGDGTRLSIL.

The chain has TRBV28 and TRBJ1-1, with D tentatively TRBD1 (6 bases). The germline CDR1 and CDR2 sequences are MDHEN and SYDVKM. Between the trimmed V and J ends, which lost 1 base and 5 bases, there was a span of 11 bases. This CDR3 is 14 amino acids long. This CDR3 is CASSLSQGRTEAFF. The CDR3 bases are TGTGCCAGCAGTTTATCCCAGGGGCGGACTGAAGCTTTCTTT.

The chain uses TRBV21-1 and TRBJ2-1; the table's D call of TRBD2 was not tested on the DNA. TRBV21-1 counts as a pseudogene. This CDR3 comprises 17 residues. The chain's CDR3 is CASSKREGLLRYNEQFF. The CDR3 bases are TGTGCCAGCAGCAAGCGGGAGGGCCTGTTACGGTACAATGAGCAGTTCTTC.

The V gene is TRBV6-5, the J gene TRBJ2-5; D unclear. Between the trimmed V and J ends, which lost 7 bases and 1 base, there was a span of 10 bases. This CDR3 is built from 13 residues. From germline, CDR1 is MNHEY and CDR2 SVGAGI. The CDR3 DNA follows: TGTGCCAGCATTCTGGGTGCCCAAGAGACCCAGTACTTC. Protein product: CASILGAQETQYF.

This clone was detected only a few times. V gene TRBV7-9 combines with J gene TRBJ2-2, with unresolved D. Germline V gene sequence: CDR1 SEHNR, CDR2 FQNEAQ (reference sequence). This CDR3 contains 13 residues. V was pared by 3 bases and J by 4 bases, with 6 bases between. The CDR3 DNA reads TGTGCCAGCAGCTTGTCCCTCACCGGGGAGCTGTTTTTT. Its translation: CASSLSLTGELFF.

The CDR3 DNA is TGTGCCACCAGCAGACGTCCCGGGACTCCAAACAATGAGCAGTTCTTC. Amino acids: CATSRRPGTPNNEQFF. The chain couples TRBV15 to TRBJ2-1, with D possibly being TRBD2 (6 bases). V lost 2 bases and J lost 5, with 16 bases in between. Germline CDR1 LNHNV, CDR2 YYDKDF (reference sequence). CDR3 length: 16 amino acids.

The chain is built from TRBV7-2 and TRBJ1-5; maybe TRBD1 (6 bases). The CDR3 totals 14 residues. Germline V CDR1 and CDR2: SGHTA, FQGNSA. V was pared by 4 bases and J by 6 bases, with 13 bases between. The CDR3 region is CASSSDGGVQPQHF. The CDR3, as DNA: TGTGCCAGCAGCTCCGATGGGGGCGTTCAGCCCCAGCATTTT.

The gene calls are TRBV4-1 and TRBJ2-1; 9 bases are a match to TRBD2. Germline CDR1 reads MGHRA; CDR2 reads YSYEKL. Trimming took 6 bases from V and 6 from J; bases not matched to a gene: 9. The length of the CDR3 is 15 residues. The DNA for the CDR3 is TGCGCCAGCAGTCGGACTAGCGCGATACCCAATGAGCAGTTCTTC. As protein: CASSRTSAIPNEQFF.

This chain uses TRBV4-3 with TRBJ1-2, with no clear D. This CDR3 comprises 15 residues. V was pared by 4 bases and J by 0 bases, with 12 bases between. From germline, CDR1 is LGHNA and CDR2 YSLEER. The CDR3 loop reads CASSLLGSANYGYTF. CDR3 sequence (DNA): TGCGCCAGCAGCCTCCTTGGGTCAGCTAACTATGGCTACACCTTC.

The table lists this clone with a count of one. The rearrangement joins TRBV9 to TRBJ2-7; D is perhaps TRBD1 (5 bases). V gave up 0 bases and J gave up 4 bases, with 11 bases separating them. This CDR3 is built from 14 residues. Germline CDR1 is SGDLS and CDR2 is YYNGEE. CDR3 nucleotides: TGTGCCAGCAGCGTAGGGGGCCGACCGTACGAGCAGTACTTC. This translates into CASSVGGRPYEQYF.

The rearrangement links TRBV5-1 to TRBJ2-1; no definite D call. Trimming removed 1 base from V and 10 bases from J, with 12 bases in between. This CDR3 is built from 13 residues. Germline V gives CDR1 SGHRS, CDR2 YFSETQ. The chain's CDR3 is CASSLFVVGEQFF. Here the CDR3 DNA reads TGCGCCAGCAGCTTGTTTGTGGTTGGGGAGCAGTTCTTC.

The chain couples TRBV28 to TRBJ1-1, with a weak D call TRBD1 (5 bases). Germline V gives CDR1 MDHEN, CDR2 SYDVKM. V gave up 4 bases and J gave up 0 bases, with 9 bases separating them. CDR3 size: 14 residues. The CDR3, as DNA: TGTGCCAGCAGTTGGGACCGAGTGAACACTGAAGCTTTCTTT. It specifies CASSWDRVNTEAFF.

The rearrangement joins TRBV2 to TRBJ2-5; TRBD1 agrees at 11 bases. The CDR3 spans 15 residues. Germline V gene sequence: CDR1 SNHLY, CDR2 FYNNEI. The junction had 8 bases not matched to a gene; V was cut back by 6 bases and J by 5 bases. The CDR3 sequence is CASRHRTGGLETQYF. DNA of the CDR3: TGTGCCAGCAGGCATAGGACAGGGGGCTTGGAGACCCAGTACTTC. The complete variable domain, with remaining parts taken from reference TRBV2 and TRBJ2-5, reads EPEVTQTPSHQVTQMGQEVILRCVPISNHLYFYWYRQILGQKVEFLVSFYNNEISEKSEIFDDQFSVERPDGSNFTLKIRSTKLEDSAMYFCASRHRTGGLETQYFGPGTRLLVL.

This clone has only a few counts. The gene calls are TRBV30 and TRBJ2-5; either TRBD1 or TRBD2 may fit D (5 bases each). There are 11 residues in the CDR3. Trimming stripped 1 base from V and 6 bases from J, with 6 bases between. Per germline, CDR1 GTSNPN and CDR2 SVGIG (reference sequence). DNA of the CDR3: TGTGCCTGGAGTGGGGGGAAGACCCAGTACTTC. It yields the protein CAWSGGKTQYF.

V and J are TRBV9 and TRBJ2-7; 8 nucleotides align to TRBD2. Germline trimming cut 4 bases from V and 1 base from J; bases unmatched to any gene: 7. CDR3 size: 15 residues. Germline-derived CDR1 and CDR2 are SGDLS and YYNGEE. CDR3 DNA sequence: TGTGCCAGCAGCTCATCCACTAGCGGATCCTACGAGCAGTACTTC. It specifies CASSSSTSGSYEQYF.

The chain employs TRBV14 and TRBJ2-3; TRBD2 might be the D (5 bases). Germline lookup yields CDR1 SGHDN and CDR2 FVKESK. CDR3 length: 16 residues. Trimming pared 1 base from V and 2 bases from J, leaving 13 bases between. The CDR3 DNA reads as TGTGCCAGCAGCCAAGTTCTAGCACTGTTCACAGATACGCAGTATTTT. It specifies CASSQVLALFTDTQYF.

This chain links TRBV5-1 with TRBJ2-1; tentatively, D is TRBD2 (7 bases). This CDR3 region has 14 residues. Germline lookup yields CDR1 SGHRS and CDR2 YFSETQ. Trimming stripped 8 bases from V and 8 bases from J, with 20 bases between. Written as DNA, the CDR3 is TGCGCCAGTGGGAGGGGGACTATTGCCCATGAGCAGTTCTTC. Amino acids: CASGRGTIAHEQFF. Full variable domain (remainder filled in from reference TRBV5-1 and TRBJ2-1): KAGVTQTPRYLIKTRGQQVTLSCSPISGHRSVSWYQQTPGQGLQFLFEYFSETQRNKGNFPGRFSGRQFSNSRSEMNVSTLELGDSALYLCASGRGTIAHEQFFGPGTRLTVL.

The V and J genes are TRBV14 and TRBJ2-7; 7 nucleotides line up with TRBD1. In germline, CDR1 is SGHDN, CDR2 FVKESK. Germline trimming cut 1 base from V and 3 bases from J; bases unmatched to any gene: 6. This CDR3 is 15 amino acids long. This CDR3 is CASSQATGTYYEQYF. CDR3 in DNA: TGTGCCAGCAGCCAAGCGACAGGGACCTACTACGAGCAGTACTTC.

V and J are TRBV28 and TRBJ2-7; D not resolved. In germline, CDR1 is MDHEN, CDR2 SYDVKM. V was trimmed by 6 bases and J by 2 bases, leaving 14 bases between them. This CDR3 region has 14 residues. This CDR3 reads CASRGPPLTYEQYF. The CDR3 DNA reads TGTGCCAGCAGAGGACCGCCTTTAACCTACGAGCAGTACTTC.

This clone was recorded only once. The genes are TRBV3-1 (or the pseudogene TRBV3-2) and TRBJ1-4; D gene uncertain. CDR3 length: 17 amino acids. Germline values: CDR1 LGHDT, CDR2 YNNKEL (reference sequence). Trimming stripped 4 bases from V and 5 bases from J, with 20 bases between. The CDR3 here is CASSRYTLQEKNEKLFF. For the CDR3, the DNA is TGTGCCAGCAGCCGCTACACCCTTCAGGAGAAAAATGAAAAACTGTTTTTT.

This chain links TRBV6-4 with TRBJ2-3; 10 bases line up with TRBD1. The CDR3 consists of 14 residues. Germline CDR1 and CDR2: MRHNA and SNTAGT. Germline trimming cut 3 bases from V and 4 bases from J; bases unmatched to any gene: 1. The CDR3 is CASSETGGADTQYF. CDR3 nucleotides: TGTGCCAGCAGTGAGACAGGGGGCGCAGATACGCAGTATTTT.

The J gene is TRBJ2-3, the V gene TRBV2; D ambiguous. The CDR3 loop spans 16 amino acids. CDR1 is SNHLY, CDR2 FYNNEI, per germline. V was cut by 2 bases and J by 3 bases, with 15 bases left in between. The CDR3 nucleotides are TGTGCCAGCAGTGAACCTTCGGGTCACGGTACAGATACGCAGTATTTT. This codes for CASSEPSGHGTDTQYF.